This T cell receptor (beta chain) was sequenced for a study of response to subunit inactivated influenza vaccine. TCRdb fed the RT-PCR reads into MiXCR, producing one record per CDR3 protein. This table holds about 520,000 distinct CDR3 sequences, 6.5% to 8% found once. In its sample, this clonotype was seen a few times. Its specificity is unknown. Study-level findings and limits: It was suggested by the authors that few new T cells are recruited by each seasonal influenza vaccination.

Germline-derived CDR1 and CDR2 are MGHRA and YSYEKL. V was clipped by 1 base and J by 2 bases, with 20 bases between them. There are 18 residues in the CDR3. The clonotype was recovered from a man between 50 and 69 years old who received an inactivated influenza vaccine. This sample comprised PBMCs from blood, obtained about 23 months after vaccination. This chain links TRBV4-1 with TRBJ1-2, with D perhaps matching TRBD1 (5 bases). CDR3 residues: CASSQGRGPRVENYGYTF. CDR3 coding DNA: TGCGCCAGCAGCCAAGGTAGGGGACCTCGAGTCGAGAACTATGGCTACACCTTC.